This T cell receptor beta chain emerged from a study of shared clonotypes between healthy human individuals. Study details: CD8 memory received one plate per donor, CD8 naive two, CD4 memory three and CD4 naive three.

Some clones are missing from TCRdb's copy, which holds only in-frame ones; the method was immunoSEQ multiplex PCR. Of around 1.1 million clones in the sample, roughly 80% were seen once. Findings and limits, study-wide: Inspection by rarefaction showed sorted-subset sequencing to be incomplete despite large depth. In general, naive subsets displayed greater estimated richness than memory subsets did.

The CDR3 sequence is 17 residues long. Germline CDR1 and CDR2: KGHSY and FQNENV. V was pared by 5 bases and J by 0 bases, with 9 bases of the junction left unmatched. Division of CD4+ cells produced a CD45RA+ naive subset and a CD45RA-negative memory subset. As regards this clone: Its antigen is as yet unknown.

The chain recombines TRBV16 with TRBJ1-3; TRBD1 agrees at 8 bases. Input material: memory CD4+ T cells from PBMCs. Subset of the sample: CD45RA-negative fraction. This TCR derives from a young man in good health. Some clones in this sample may be carry-over from other donors' samples. The CDR3 region has the DNA TGTGCCAGCAGCAACGGGGGACAGGCCTACTCTGGAAACACCATATATTTT. Translating it yields CASSNGGQAYSGNTIYF.